The 22 T cell receptor beta chains in this list originate from one sample, sequenced in a study of blood T cell repertoires in COVID-19. The method was immunoSEQ multiplex PCR; TCRdb's version includes in-frame clones alone and lacks a portion of them. In the table there are around 300,000 clones, about 85% of which are singletons. The sample taken for sequencing was peripheral blood. These receptors were obtained from a man younger than 30 with active or convalescent COVID-19.

The chain couples TRBV5-1 to TRBJ2-7; 8 bases are shared with TRBD1. After removal of 0 bases from V and 6 bases from J, the junction contained 11 bases not matched to a gene. This CDR3 region has 16 residues. Germline V gene data show CDR1 as SGHRS and CDR2 as YFSETQ. The CDR3 spells CASSLEWTGQTLEQYF. CDR3 coding DNA: TGCGCCAGCAGCTTGGAATGGACAGGGCAAACTCTCGAGCAGTACTTC.

This clone was found a few times. The V call is TRBV6-5, the J call TRBJ1-6; D remains ambiguous. Germline CDR1 reads MNHEY; CDR2 reads SVGAGI. The CDR3 extends over 13 amino acids. V lost 7 bases and J 7 bases, leaving 11 bases between the germline ends. CDR3 residues: CASKTSTNSPLHF. The CDR3 nucleotides are TGTGCCAGCAAAACAAGTACCAATTCACCCCTCCACTTT.

This rearrangement joins TRBV11-2 to TRBJ2-7, with 11 bases that match TRBD2. Germline values: CDR1 SGHAT, CDR2 FQNNGV. The V and J ends lost 5 bases and 0 bases, in that order; junction bases with no gene match: 9. The CDR3 contains 17 residues. CDR3 nucleotides: TGTGCCAGCAGCCCCCTGAGGACTAGCGGGCTCTCCTACGAGCAGTACTTC. This codes for CASSPLRTSGLSYEQYF.

The rearrangement uses TRBV7-9 and TRBJ2-2; tentative D call: TRBD1 (6 bases). Germline CDR1 reads SEHNR; CDR2 reads FQNEAQ (reference sequence). The germline V and J ends were trimmed by 4 bases and 3 bases, with 15 bases remaining between them. The CDR3 is 16 residues long. CDR3 in amino acids: CASSSYVGADTGELFF. In nucleotides, the CDR3 is TGTGCCAGCAGCTCCTATGTGGGGGCCGACACCGGGGAGCTGTTTTTT.

Concerning this clone itself: No conserved phenylalanine or tryptophan ends this CDR3, so it is likely a read error. The DNA is left out, because the CDR3 cannot be placed on it with certainty; the CDR3 is given as TCRdb lists it. The rearrangement links TRBV12-3 or TRBV12-4 to TRBJ1-3; the listed D gene, TRBD1, was not tested against the DNA. The CDR3 is made up of 12 amino acids, end residues included. The CDR3 loop is CASNRQGTNIWL.

J is TRBJ2-7 and V is TRBV5-8; 8 bases are shared with TRBD2. J was trimmed by 2 bases and V by 4 bases; bases with no gene match: 8. In germline, CDR1 is SGHTS, CDR2 YDEGEE. The CDR3 spans 15 residues. CDR3 sequence reads: CASSVPGLVPYEQYF. In DNA form, the CDR3 reads TGTGCCAGCAGCGTCCCGGGACTAGTGCCCTACGAGCAGTACTTC.

The genes are TRBV19 and TRBJ2-7; weak D call: TRBD1 (6 bases). CDR3 length equals 14 residues. V shed 3 bases and J shed 6 bases, with 15 bases lying between them. The germline V gene encodes CDR1 LNHDA and CDR2 SQIVND (reference sequence). In DNA, the CDR3 is TGTGCCAGTAGTATTTTGTCAGGGGTAGGCGAGCAGTACTTC. Translation gives CASSILSGVGEQYF.

The V call is TRBV5-8, the J call TRBJ2-7; possibly TRBD1 for D (6 bases). This CDR3 contains 14 residues. Germline CDR1 reads SGHTS; CDR2 reads YDEGEE. V was pared by 4 bases and J by 4 bases, with 15 bases between. In nucleotides, the CDR3 is TGTGCCAGCAGCCATCCGGGACACGTATACGAGCAGTACTTC. Its translation: CASSHPGHVYEQYF.

The chain joins TRBV11-2 to TRBJ2-1; 7 bases match TRBD1. The CDR3 consists of 14 residues. The V gene's germline CDR1 is SGHAT and CDR2 FQNNGV. V lost 5 bases, J lost 5 bases, and 6 bases stayed unmatched. The CDR3 region is CASSRQGMHNEQFF. CDR3 coding DNA: TGTGCCAGCAGCCGACAGGGAATGCACAATGAGCAGTTCTTC.

This chain joins TRBV6-5 and TRBJ2-1, with 12 nucleotides matching TRBD2. The length of the CDR3 is 16 residues. The J segment lost 5 bases and the V segment lost 2 bases, leaving 4 bases of the junction unmatched. Germline V gene sequence: CDR1 MNHEY, CDR2 SVGAGI. CDR3 sequence (DNA): TGTGCCAGCAGTTACAGATGGACTAGCGGGGACAATGAGCAGTTCTTC. It specifies CASSYRWTSGDNEQFF.

This chain uses TRBV7-6 with TRBJ1-1, with unresolved D. The germline V gene has CDR1 SGHVS and CDR2 FNYEAQ. The V end lost 2 bases, the J end lost 4 bases, and 14 bases lay between the germline ends. The CDR3 contains 15 residues. CDR3 sequence: CASSLKLARPTEAFF. As DNA, the CDR3 is TGTGCCAGCAGCTTAAAACTGGCCAGGCCCACTGAAGCTTTCTTT. Full variable domain (missing parts from reference TRBV7-6 and TRBJ1-1): GAGVSQSPRYKVTKRGQDVALRCDPISGHVSLYWYRQALGQGPEFLTYFNYEAQQDKSGLPNDRFSAERPEGSISTLTIQRTEQRDSAMYRCASSLKLARPTEAFFGQGTRLTVV.

This rearrangement joins TRBV5-1 to TRBJ1-5; tentative D call: TRBD1 (6 bases). The CDR3 extends over 16 amino acids. Trimming pared 4 bases from V and 2 bases from J, leaving 16 bases between. Looked up from germline, CDR1 is SGHRS and CDR2 is YFSETQ. In nucleotides, the CDR3 is TGCGCCAGCAGCCGAACGACAGGAAGGGGCAATCAGCCCCAGCATTTT. Translated: CASSRTTGRGNQPQHF. Based on the CDR3 plus reference TRBV5-1 and TRBJ1-5, the full variable domain is KAGVTQTPRYLIKTRGQQVTLSCSPISGHRSVSWYQQTPGQGLQFLFEYFSETQRNKGNFPGRFSGRQFSNSRSEMNVSTLELGDSALYLCASSRTTGRGNQPQHFGDGTRLSIL.

The chain combines TRBV28 with TRBJ2-3, with D possibly matching TRBD2 (6 bases). Germline-derived CDR1 and CDR2 are MDHEN and SYDVKM. Trimming shortened V by 5 bases and J by 7 bases, and 19 bases separated the two germline ends. The CDR3 has 15 residues. DNA of the CDR3: TGTGCCAGCAGTCCTAGCGTCGGAGGTAGCAATACGCAGTATTTT. Protein sequence: CASSPSVGGSNTQYF.

This clone has more than one count but fewer than ten. This chain connects TRBV4-1 to TRBJ1-1; 7 bases are a match to TRBD1. V shed 4 bases, J shed 5 bases, and the junction held 13 bases outside the gene matches. Germline assignment: CDR1 MGHRA and CDR2 YSYEKL. The CDR3 spans 16 residues. CDR3 nucleotide sequence: TGCGCCAGCAGCCGGTACCACAGGGGCGCAAAAACTGAAGCTTTCTTT. Its translation is CASSRYHRGAKTEAFF.

V gene TRBV25-1 combines with J gene TRBJ2-1; 8 positions agree with TRBD2. Trimming cost V 7 bases and J 7 bases; bases outside gene matches: 9. The V gene's germline CDR1 is MGHDK and CDR2 SYGVNS. The CDR3 totals 14 residues. The CDR3 loop reads CASTLGGRSNEQFF. The CDR3 DNA reads TGTGCCAGCACCCTAGGCGGGAGGTCTAATGAGCAGTTCTTC.

CDR3 DNA: TGTGCCATCAGTGAAGGGACAGACTACGAGCAGTACTTC. Translating gives CAISEGTDYEQYF. This chain joins TRBV10-3 and TRBJ2-7; 7 bases line up with TRBD1. The CDR3 consists of 13 residues. Germline loops: CDR1 ENHRY, CDR2 SYGVKD. With V trimmed by 3 bases and J by 3 bases, 2 bases remained unmatched.

This sequence joins TRBV9 and TRBJ1-6; 9 bases are shared with TRBD1. V was clipped by 2 bases and J by 8 bases; unmatched bases: 2. CDR3 size: 14 residues. The germline V gene has CDR1 SGDLS and CDR2 YYNGEE. The CDR3 loop reads CASSVGQGHSPLHF. The CDR3 DNA reads TGTGCCAGCAGCGTCGGACAGGGGCATTCACCCCTCCACTTT.

V is TRBV9 and J is TRBJ1-1; no reliable D call. CDR1 SGDLS and CDR2 YYNGEE come from the germline V gene. The CDR3 has 14 amino acids. V was pared by 4 bases and J by 3 bases, with 13 bases between. CDR3 DNA sequence: TGTGCCAGCAGCCGGCCGGAGGAGGACACTGAAGCTTTCTTT. This codes for CASSRPEEDTEAFF.

The chain combines TRBV7-3 with TRBJ2-5; 10 bases are shared with TRBD2. With V trimmed by 2 bases and J by 5 bases, 11 bases remained unmatched. Germline V gives CDR1 SGHTA, CDR2 FQGTGA. This CDR3 region has 17 residues. CDR3 sequence reads: CASSLLGVAGGFETQYF. CDR3 bases: TGTGCCAGCAGCTTACTCGGAGTAGCGGGAGGTTTTGAGACCCAGTACTTC.

The chain carries TRBV27 and TRBJ2-2; D gene unclear. Germline CDR1 and CDR2: MNHEY and SMNVEV (reference sequence). With 3 bases removed from V and 5 bases from J, the gap between germline ends came to 7 bases. This CDR3 is 13 amino acids long. CDR3 coding DNA: TGTGCCAGCAGTTTGTCTCGGACCGGGGAGCTGTTTTTT. Protein: CASSLSRTGELFF.

This chain joins TRBV28 and TRBJ2-1; 11 bases fit TRBD2. V was clipped by 3 bases and J by 9 bases; unmatched bases: 4. The germline gives CDR1 MDHEN, CDR2 SYDVKM. The CDR3 has 14 amino acids. CDR3 nucleotide sequence: TGTGCCAGCAGTTTGAGCCTAGCGGGAGGTGAGCAGTTCTTC. As protein: CASSLSLAGGEQFF.

The chain couples TRBV7-9 to TRBJ2-1, with D possibly TRBD1 on 5 matching bases. The length of the CDR3 is 15 residues. Per germline, CDR1 SEHNR and CDR2 FQNEAQ (reference sequence). V was trimmed by 1 base and J by 5 bases, leaving 12 bases between them. CDR3 DNA: TGTGCCAGCAGCTTAGGCCTGGGGCTGAACAATGAGCAGTTCTTC. This codes for CASSLGLGLNNEQFF.